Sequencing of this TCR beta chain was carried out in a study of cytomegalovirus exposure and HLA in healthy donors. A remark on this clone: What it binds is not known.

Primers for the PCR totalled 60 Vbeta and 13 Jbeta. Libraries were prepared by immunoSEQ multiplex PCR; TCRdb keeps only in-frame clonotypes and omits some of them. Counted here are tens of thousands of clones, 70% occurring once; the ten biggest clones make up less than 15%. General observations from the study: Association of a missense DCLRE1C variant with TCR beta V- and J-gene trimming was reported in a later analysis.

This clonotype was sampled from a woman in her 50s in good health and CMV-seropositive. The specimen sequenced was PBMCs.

The CDR3 nucleotides read TGTGCCGGAAAATGGCGGATGAAAGATACGCAGTATTTT. This sequence encodes CAGKWRMKDTQYF. J is TRBJ2-3 and V is TRBV28; the D is unclear. Germline V lookup: CDR1 MDHEN, CDR2 SYDVKM. V was trimmed by 11 bases and J by 5 bases, leaving 17 bases between them. The CDR3 covers 13 residues.